A selection of T cell receptor beta chains follows, all from one sample in a study of blood T cell repertoires in COVID-19. Sequencing used immunoSEQ multiplex PCR; TCRdb keeps in-frame clones, though not all of them. Seen here are around 450,000 clones, roughly 91% observed once, and the top ten hold about 0.6%. Specimen: PBMCs or T cells enriched from blood (not recorded which). The receptors originated from a man younger than 35 who had recovered from COVID-19. Both conserved end residues are trimmed from each CDR3.

V gene	CDR3 protein
TRBV5-6	ASNKWEAETQY
TRBV5-1	ASSPGTLTKETQY
TRBV5-1	ASSLDNYEQY
TRBV6-5	ASSYSQGGTEAF
TRBV6-6	ASRVSGILNTEAF
TRBV12-2	ASRLGQGTTKNNSPLH
TRBV5-1	ASSSSGGSQEQF
TRBV11-2	ASSPSGTEGEKLF
TRBV21-1	ASSKVGGRTIY
TRBV19	ASSIVAGRGYT
TRBV5-4	ASSLDRGANSPLH
TRBV13	ASSSRPLSGELF
TRBV28	ASSGTSLGTGELF
TRBV30	ALIKGQHSYEQY
TRBV28	ASRIAGAGTDTQY
TRBV2	ASSDGLAGIETQY
TRBV18	ASTWPGAVNTGELF
TRBV28	ASSFGSGYGYT
TRBV27	ASSNTQGAVEAF
TRBV19	ASSIDRNSGNTIY
TRBV5-5	ASSLDGQGYNTEAF
TRBV7-2	ASSSSGSFWLGGELF
TRBV15	ATSRDLGGGAKNIQY
TRBV11-3	ASSLRGSGETQY
TRBV11-2	ASSLAAGGGYEQY
TRBV12-5	ASGLVLGQGYNEQF
TRBV5-1	ASSQQGYGELF
TRBV7-3	ASSLQGANTEAF
TRBV21-1	ASSRGGSNTGELF
TRBV4-1	ASSQERGRRSNYGYT
TRBV27	ASSLERSYGYT
TRBV5-6	ASSTGYEQF
TRBV15	ATSLQPPWTGVGYT
TRBV5-1	ASSFGQAQETQY
TRBV6-1	ASSDRQWGYTEAF
TRBV19	ASSILGVGNQPQH
TRBV3-1/TRBV3-2	AGSQGGPRDRGRGYT
TRBV27	ASSLWTMNEQF
TRBV14	ASSPSGRLTF
TRBV19	AGGTGGADTQY
TRBV28	ASRDRESSPLH
TRBV5-1	ASSIRQGGTEAF
TRBV10-3	AISDSNRYSNQPQH
TRBV6-2/TRBV6-3	ASSYPTTGASNQPQH
TRBV9	ASSVTSGSSNEQF
TRBV5-1	ASRASGGSTDTQY
TRBV3-1/TRBV3-2	ASSRGGLGGNEQF